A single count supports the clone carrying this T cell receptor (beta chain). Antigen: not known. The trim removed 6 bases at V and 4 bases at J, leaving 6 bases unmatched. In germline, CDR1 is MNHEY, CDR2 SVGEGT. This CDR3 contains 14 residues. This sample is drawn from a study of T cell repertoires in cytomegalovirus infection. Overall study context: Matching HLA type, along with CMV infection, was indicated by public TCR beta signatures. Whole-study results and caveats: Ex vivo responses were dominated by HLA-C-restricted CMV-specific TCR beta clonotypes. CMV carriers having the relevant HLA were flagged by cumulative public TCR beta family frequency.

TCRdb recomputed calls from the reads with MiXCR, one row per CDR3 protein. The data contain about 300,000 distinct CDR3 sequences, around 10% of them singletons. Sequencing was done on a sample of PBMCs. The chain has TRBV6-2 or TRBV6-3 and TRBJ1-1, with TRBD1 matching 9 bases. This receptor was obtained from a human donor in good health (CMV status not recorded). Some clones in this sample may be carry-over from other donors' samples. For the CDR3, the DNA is TGTGCCAGCAGAGACAGGGGGTCGGCCACTGAAGCTTTCTTT. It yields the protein CASRDRGSATEAFF.